Reported below is one T cell receptor beta chain. Germline-derived CDR1 and CDR2 are SGHRS and YFSETQ. The CDR3 runs 14 residues. Trimming cost V 4 bases and J 5 bases; bases outside gene matches: 4. This sample was taken from a study of blood T cell repertoires in COVID-19. Study-wide context: Samples of COVID-19 (acute and convalescent) were obtained from the United States, Italy and Spain.

Original data processing: Nucleated cell number was recorded as an estimate derived from reference gene primer amplification. Sequencing was performed with immunoSEQ multiplex PCR; in TCRdb, only in-frame clones are kept and a portion is missing. V and J calls and clone size come straight from that table; D and trimming were deduced from the DNA. The sample holds fewer than 150,000 clones, about nine tenths seen once. Sample: peripheral blood. The sequence was obtained from a woman in her 70s with acute or convalescent COVID-19. The chain couples TRBV5-1 to TRBJ2-1; TRBD1 agrees at 9 bases. This chain's CDR3 is CASSGRTGDNEQFF. The CDR3 coding sequence is TGCGCCAGCAGCGGCCGGACAGGGGACAATGAGCAGTTCTTC. The full variable domain, in which reference TRBV5-1 and TRBJ2-1 provide the parts outside the CDR3, is KAGVTQTPRYLIKTRGQQVTLSCSPISGHRSVSWYQQTPGQGLQFLFEYFSETQRNKGNFPGRFSGRQFSNSRSEMNVSTLELGDSALYLCASSGRTGDNEQFFGPGTRLTVL.